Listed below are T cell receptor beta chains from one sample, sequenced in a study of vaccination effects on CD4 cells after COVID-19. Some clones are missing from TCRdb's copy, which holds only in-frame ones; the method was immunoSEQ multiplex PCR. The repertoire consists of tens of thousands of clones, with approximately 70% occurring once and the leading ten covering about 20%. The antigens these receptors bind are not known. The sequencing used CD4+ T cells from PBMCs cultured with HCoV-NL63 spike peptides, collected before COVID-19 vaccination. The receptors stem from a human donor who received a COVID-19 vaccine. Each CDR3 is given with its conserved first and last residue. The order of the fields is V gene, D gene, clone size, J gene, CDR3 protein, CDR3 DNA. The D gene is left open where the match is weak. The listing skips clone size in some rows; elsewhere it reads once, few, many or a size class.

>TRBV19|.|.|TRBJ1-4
CASSRLPTNEKLFF
TGTGCCAGTAGTAGATTACCAACTAATGAAAAACTGTTTTTT
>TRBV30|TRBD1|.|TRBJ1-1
CAWLRGRGMTEAFF
TGTGCCTGGTTGAGGGGCAGGGGGATGACTGAAGCTTTCTTT
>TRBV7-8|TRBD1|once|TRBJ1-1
CASSFDRGWNTEAFF
TGTGCCAGCAGCTTTGACAGGGGATGGAACACTGAAGCTTTCTTT
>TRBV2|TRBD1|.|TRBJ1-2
CASNRGDGYTF
TGTGCCAGCAACAGGGGCGATGGCTACACCTTC
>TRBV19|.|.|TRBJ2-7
CASSHWAGNVYEQYF
TGTGCCAGTAGCCACTGGGCAGGGAATGTCTACGAGCAGTACTTC
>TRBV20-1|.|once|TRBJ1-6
CSASADSNINSPLHF
TGCAGTGCTAGTGCCGACAGTAATATTAATTCACCCCTCCACTTT
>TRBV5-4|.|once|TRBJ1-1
CASSKVTEPLEAFF
TGTGCCAGCAGCAAGGTTACAGAGCCGCTTGAAGCTTTCTTT
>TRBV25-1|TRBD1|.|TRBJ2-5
CASSALTGAGTQYF
TGTGCCAGCAGTGCCTTGACAGGGGCAGGGACCCAGTACTTC
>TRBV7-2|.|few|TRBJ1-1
CASSFGMGNTEAFF
TGTGCCAGCAGCTTCGGCATGGGGAACACTGAAGCTTTCTTT
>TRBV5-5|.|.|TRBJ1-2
CASSLRADYGYTF
TGTGCCAGCAGCTTAAGGGCAGACTATGGCTACACCTTC
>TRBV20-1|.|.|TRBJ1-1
CSASDPLGTEAFF
TGCAGTGCTAGTGATCCCCTCGGGACTGAAGCTTTCTTT
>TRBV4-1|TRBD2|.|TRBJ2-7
CASSPGLAGGYEQYF
TGCGCCAGCAGCCCTGGACTAGCGGGAGGTTACGAGCAGTACTTC
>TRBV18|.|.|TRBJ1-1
CASSPARTYTEAFF
TGTGCCAGCTCCCCAGCCAGGACCTACACTGAAGCTTTCTTT
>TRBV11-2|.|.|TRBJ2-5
CASSLVRETQYF
TGTGCCAGCAGCTTAGTCCGAGAGACCCAGTACTTC
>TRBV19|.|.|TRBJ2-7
CASSKQLTYEQYF
TGTGCCAGTAGTAAACAGCTAACCTACGAGCAGTACTTC
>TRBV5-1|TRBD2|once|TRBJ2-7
CASSAGVGGGGSYEQYF
TGCGCCAGCAGCGCGGGGGTAGGTGGGGGAGGTTCCTACGAGCAGTACTTC
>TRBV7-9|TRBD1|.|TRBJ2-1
CASTRTGGAYNEQFF
TGTGCCAGCACCAGGACAGGGGGCGCCTACAATGAGCAGTTCTTC
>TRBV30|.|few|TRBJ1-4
CARATDPNEKLFF
TGTGCCCGTGCGACAGACCCGAATGAAAAACTGTTTTTT
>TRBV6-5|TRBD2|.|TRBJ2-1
CASSYWGGSSYNEQFF
TGTGCCAGCAGTTACTGGGGGGGGAGCTCCTACAATGAGCAGTTCTTC
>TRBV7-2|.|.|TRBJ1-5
CASSPQTGYNQPQHF
TGTGCCAGCAGCCCCCAGACAGGCTACAATCAGCCCCAGCATTTT
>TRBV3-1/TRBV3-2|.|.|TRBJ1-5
CASSQAGTGNQPQHF
TGTGCCAGCAGCCAAGCCGGAACGGGCAATCAGCCCCAGCATTTT
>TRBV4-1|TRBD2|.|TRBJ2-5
CASSQDWRGGAETQYF
TGCGCCAGCAGCCAAGATTGGCGGGGGGGCGCCGAGACCCAGTACTTC
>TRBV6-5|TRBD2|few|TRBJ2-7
CASSYSTSGGYEQYF
TGTGCCAGCAGTTACTCGACTAGCGGGGGCTACGAGCAGTACTTC